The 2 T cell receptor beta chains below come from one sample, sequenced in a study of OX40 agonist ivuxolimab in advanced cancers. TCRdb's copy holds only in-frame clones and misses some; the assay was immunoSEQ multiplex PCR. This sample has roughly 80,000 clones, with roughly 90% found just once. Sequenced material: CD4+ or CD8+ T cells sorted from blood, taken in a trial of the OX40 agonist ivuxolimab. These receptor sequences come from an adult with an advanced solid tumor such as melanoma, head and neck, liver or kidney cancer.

CDR3 residues: CASSPSRGSEQYF. CDR3 DNA sequence: TGTGCCAGCTCACCATCACGGGGTTCCGAGCAGTACTTC. The rearrangement uses TRBV18 and TRBJ2-7, with a tentative D call TRBD2 (5 bases). Deletions cut 2 bases from V and 6 bases from J, with 11 bases between. Germline CDR1 reads KGHSH; CDR2 reads LQKENI. The CDR3 spans 13 residues.

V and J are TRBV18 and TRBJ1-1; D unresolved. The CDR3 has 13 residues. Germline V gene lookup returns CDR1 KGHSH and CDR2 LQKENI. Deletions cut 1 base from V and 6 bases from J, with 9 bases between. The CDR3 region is CASSPRVSPEAFF. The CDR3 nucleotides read TGTGCCAGCTCACCACGGGTCTCGCCTGAAGCTTTCTTT.